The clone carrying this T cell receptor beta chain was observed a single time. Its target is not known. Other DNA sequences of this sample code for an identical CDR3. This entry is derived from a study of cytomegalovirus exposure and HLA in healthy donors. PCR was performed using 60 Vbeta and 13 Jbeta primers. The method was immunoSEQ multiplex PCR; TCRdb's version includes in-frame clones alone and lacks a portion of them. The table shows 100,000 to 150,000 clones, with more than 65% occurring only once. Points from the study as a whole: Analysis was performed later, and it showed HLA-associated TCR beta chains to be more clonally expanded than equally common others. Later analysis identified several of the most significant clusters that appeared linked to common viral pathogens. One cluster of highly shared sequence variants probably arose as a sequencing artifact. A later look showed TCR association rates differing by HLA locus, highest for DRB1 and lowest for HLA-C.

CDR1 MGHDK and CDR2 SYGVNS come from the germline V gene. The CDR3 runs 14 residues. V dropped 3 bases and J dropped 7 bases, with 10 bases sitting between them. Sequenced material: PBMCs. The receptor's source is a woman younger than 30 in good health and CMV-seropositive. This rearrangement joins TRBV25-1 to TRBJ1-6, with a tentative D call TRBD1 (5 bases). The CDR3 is CASSDTGANSPLHF. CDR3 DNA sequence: TGTGCCAGCAGTGATACTGGGGCAAATTCACCCCTCCACTTT.